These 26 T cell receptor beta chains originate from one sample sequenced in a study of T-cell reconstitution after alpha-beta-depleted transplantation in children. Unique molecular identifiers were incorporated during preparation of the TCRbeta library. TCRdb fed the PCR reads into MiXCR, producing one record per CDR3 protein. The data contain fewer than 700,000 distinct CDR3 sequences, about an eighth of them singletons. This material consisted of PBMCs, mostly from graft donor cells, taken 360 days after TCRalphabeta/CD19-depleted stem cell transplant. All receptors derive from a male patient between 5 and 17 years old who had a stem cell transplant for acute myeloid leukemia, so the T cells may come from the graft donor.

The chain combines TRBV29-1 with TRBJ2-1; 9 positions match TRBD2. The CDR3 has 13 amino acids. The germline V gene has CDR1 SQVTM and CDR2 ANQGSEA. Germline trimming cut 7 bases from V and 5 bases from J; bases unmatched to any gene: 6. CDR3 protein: CSAGTSRNNEQFF. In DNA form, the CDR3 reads TGCAGCGCCGGGACTAGCCGTAACAATGAGCAGTTCTTC.

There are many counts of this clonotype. CDR3 sequence: CASSSWLAYNEQFF. The CDR3 nucleotides read TGTGCCAGCAGTAGTTGGTTGGCATACAATGAGCAGTTCTTC. The V gene is TRBV28, the J gene TRBJ2-1, with no clear D. The CDR3 is 14 amino acids. Between the trimmed V and J ends, which lost 5 bases and 4 bases, there was a span of 12 bases. Germline assignment: CDR1 MDHEN and CDR2 SYDVKM.

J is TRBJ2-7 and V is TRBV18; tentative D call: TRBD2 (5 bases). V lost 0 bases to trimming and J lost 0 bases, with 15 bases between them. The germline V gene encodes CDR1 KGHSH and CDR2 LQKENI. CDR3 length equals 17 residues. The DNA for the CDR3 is TGTGCCAGCTCACCACCGTTTGGGCGGGTTAGCTCCTACGAGCAGTACTTC. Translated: CASSPPFGRVSSYEQYF.

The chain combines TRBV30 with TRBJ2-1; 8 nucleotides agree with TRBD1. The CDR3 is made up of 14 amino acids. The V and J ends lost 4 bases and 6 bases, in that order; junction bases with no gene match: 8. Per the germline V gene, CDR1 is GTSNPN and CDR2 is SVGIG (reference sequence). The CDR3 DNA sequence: TGTGCCTGGATCGCCGGACAGGGTGGCAATGAGCAGTTCTTC. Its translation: CAWIAGQGGNEQFF.

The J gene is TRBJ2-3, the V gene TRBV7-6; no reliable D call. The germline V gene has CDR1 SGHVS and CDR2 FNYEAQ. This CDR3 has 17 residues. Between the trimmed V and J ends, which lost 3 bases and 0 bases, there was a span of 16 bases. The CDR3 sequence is CASSFLAASPSTDTQYF. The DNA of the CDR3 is TGTGCCAGCAGCTTCTTGGCAGCTTCTCCTAGCACAGATACGCAGTATTTT.

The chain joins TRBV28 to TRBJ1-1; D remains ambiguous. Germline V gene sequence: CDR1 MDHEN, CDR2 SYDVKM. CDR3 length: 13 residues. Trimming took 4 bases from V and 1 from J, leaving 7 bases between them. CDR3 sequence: CASSSRRNTEAFF. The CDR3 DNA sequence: TGTGCCAGCAGTTCCCGACGGAACACTGAAGCTTTCTTT.

The CDR3 protein is CSAQGASADTQYF. The CDR3 bases are TGCAGCGCGCAGGGGGCTAGCGCAGATACGCAGTATTTT. The chain is built from TRBV20-1 and TRBJ2-3; TRBD1 agrees at 8 bases. Germline values: CDR1 DFQATT, CDR2 SNEGSKA (reference sequence). The CDR3 length is 13 residues.

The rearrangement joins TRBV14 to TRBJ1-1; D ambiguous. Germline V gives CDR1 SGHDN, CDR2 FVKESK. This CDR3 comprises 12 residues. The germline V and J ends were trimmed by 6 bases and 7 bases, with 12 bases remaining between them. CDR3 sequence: CASSSDWGEAFF. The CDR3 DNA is TGTGCCAGCAGTAGCGATTGGGGTGAAGCTTTCTTT.

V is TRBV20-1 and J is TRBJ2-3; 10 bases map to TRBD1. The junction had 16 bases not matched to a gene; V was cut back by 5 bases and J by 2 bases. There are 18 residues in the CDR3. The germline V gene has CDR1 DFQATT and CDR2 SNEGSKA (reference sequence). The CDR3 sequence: CSASPYRGTGENTDTQYF. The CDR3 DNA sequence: TGCAGTGCTTCACCGTACCGAGGGACAGGGGAAAACACAGATACGCAGTATTTT.

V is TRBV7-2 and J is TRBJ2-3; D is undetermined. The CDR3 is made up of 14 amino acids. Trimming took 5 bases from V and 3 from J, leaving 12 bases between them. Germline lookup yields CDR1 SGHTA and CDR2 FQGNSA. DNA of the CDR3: TGTGCCAGCAGCCCAGACATCGGAACAGATACGCAGTATTTT. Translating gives CASSPDIGTDTQYF.

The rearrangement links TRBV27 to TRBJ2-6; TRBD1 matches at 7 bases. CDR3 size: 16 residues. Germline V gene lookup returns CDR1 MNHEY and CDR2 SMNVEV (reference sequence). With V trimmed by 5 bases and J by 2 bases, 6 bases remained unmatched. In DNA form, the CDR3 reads TGTGCCAGCAGTGCCTACAGGGGCCCTGGGGCCAACGTCCTGACTTTC. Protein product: CASSAYRGPGANVLTF.

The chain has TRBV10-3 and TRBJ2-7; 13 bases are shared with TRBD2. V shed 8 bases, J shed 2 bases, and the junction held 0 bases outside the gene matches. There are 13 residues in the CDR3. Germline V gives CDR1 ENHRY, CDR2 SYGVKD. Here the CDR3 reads CAIGTSGTYEQYF. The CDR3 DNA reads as TGTGCCATCGGGACTAGCGGGACCTACGAGCAGTACTTC.

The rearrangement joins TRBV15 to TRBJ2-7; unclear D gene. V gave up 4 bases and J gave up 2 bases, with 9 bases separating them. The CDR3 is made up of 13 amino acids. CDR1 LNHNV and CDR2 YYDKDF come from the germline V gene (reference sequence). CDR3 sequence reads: CATSTAITYEQYF. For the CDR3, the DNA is TGTGCCACCAGCACGGCGATAACCTACGAGCAGTACTTC.

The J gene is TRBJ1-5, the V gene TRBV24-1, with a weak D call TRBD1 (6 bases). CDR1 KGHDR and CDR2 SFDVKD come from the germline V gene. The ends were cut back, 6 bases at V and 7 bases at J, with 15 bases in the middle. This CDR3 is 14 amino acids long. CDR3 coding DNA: TGTGCCACCAGTCAGAACAGGGAAGGACAGCCCCAGCATTTT. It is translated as CATSQNREGQPQHF.

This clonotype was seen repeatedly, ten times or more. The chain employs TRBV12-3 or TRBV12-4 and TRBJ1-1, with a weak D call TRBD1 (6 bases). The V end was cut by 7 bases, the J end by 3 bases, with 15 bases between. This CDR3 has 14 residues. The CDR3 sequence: CASTPEDSYTEAFF. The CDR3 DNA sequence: TGTGCCAGCACCCCAGAGGACAGTTACACTGAAGCTTTCTTT.

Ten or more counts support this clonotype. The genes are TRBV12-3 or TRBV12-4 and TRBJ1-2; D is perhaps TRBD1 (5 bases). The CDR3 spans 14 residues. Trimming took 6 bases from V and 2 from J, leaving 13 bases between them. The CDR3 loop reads CASSLGGRNYGYTF. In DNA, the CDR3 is TGTGCCAGCAGCCTGGGGGGGAGAAACTATGGCTACACCTTC.

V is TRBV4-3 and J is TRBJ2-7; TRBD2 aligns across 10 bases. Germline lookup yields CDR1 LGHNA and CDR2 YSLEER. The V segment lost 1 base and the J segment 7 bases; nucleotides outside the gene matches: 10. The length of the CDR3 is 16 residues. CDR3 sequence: CASSQVRLAGDEEQYF. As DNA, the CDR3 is TGCGCCAGCAGCCAAGTGCGGCTAGCGGGGGATGAGGAGCAGTACTTC.

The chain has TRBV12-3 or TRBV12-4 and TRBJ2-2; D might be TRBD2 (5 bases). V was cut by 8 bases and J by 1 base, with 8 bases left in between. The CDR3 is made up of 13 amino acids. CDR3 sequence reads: CASRGGNTGELFF. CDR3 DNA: TGTGCCAGCCGGGGTGGGAACACCGGGGAGCTGTTTTTT.

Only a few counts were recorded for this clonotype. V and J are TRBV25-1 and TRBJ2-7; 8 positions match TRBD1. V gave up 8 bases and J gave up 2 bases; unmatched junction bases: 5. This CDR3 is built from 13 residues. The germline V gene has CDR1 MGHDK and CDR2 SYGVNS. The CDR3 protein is CASDRGFPYEQYF. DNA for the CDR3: TGTGCCAGCGACAGGGGTTTCCCCTACGAGCAGTACTTC.

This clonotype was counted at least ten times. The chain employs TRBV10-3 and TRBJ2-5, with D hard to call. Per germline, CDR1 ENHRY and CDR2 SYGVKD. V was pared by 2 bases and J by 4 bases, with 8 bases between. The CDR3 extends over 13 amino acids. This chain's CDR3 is CAISEPIGETQYF. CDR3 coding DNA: TGTGCCATCAGTGAGCCTATAGGAGAGACCCAGTACTTC.

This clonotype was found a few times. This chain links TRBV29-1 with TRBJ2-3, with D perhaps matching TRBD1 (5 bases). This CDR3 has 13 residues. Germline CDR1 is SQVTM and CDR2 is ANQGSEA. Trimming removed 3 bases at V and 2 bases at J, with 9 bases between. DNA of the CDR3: TGCAGCGTTGATGCAGGGATCACAGATACGCAGTATTTT. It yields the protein CSVDAGITDTQYF.

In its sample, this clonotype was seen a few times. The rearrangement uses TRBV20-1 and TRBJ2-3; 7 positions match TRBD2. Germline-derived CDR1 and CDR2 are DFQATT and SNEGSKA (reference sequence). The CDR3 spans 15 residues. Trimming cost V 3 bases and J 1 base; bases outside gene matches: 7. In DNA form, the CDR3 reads TGCAGTGCTAGTAGTCCAACTAGCGGCACAGATACGCAGTATTTT. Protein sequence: CSASSPTSGTDTQYF.

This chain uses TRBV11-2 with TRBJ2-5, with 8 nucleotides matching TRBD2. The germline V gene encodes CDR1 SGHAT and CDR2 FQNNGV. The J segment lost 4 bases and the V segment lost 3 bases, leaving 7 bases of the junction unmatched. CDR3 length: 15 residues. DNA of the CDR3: TGTGCCAGCAGCTTGAGGAGCGGGAGTCGAGAGACCCAGTACTTC. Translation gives CASSLRSGSRETQYF.

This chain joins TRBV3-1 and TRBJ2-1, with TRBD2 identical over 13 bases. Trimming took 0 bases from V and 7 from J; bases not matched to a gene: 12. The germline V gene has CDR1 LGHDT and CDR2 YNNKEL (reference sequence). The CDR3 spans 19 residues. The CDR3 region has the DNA TGTGCCAGCAGCCAAGATCCTCCCGGGACTAGCGGGAACAAAAATGAGCAGTTCTTC. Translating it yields CASSQDPPGTSGNKNEQFF.

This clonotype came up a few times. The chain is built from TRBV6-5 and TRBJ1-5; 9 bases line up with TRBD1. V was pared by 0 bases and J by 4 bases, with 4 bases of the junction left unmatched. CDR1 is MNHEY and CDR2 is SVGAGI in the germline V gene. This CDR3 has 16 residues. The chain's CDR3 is CASSYSGTGSNQPQHF. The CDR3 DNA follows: TGTGCCAGCAGTTACTCTGGGACAGGGTCTAATCAGCCCCAGCATTTT.

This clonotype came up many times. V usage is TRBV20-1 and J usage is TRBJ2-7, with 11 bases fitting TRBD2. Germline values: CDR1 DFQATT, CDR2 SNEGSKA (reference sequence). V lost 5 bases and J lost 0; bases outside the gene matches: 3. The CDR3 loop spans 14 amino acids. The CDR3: CSAASGRISYEQYF. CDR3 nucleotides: TGCAGTGCTGCTAGCGGGAGGATCTCCTACGAGCAGTACTTC.